The text below deals with one TCR beta chain. Its antigen is undetermined. Germline V gene sequence: CDR1 GTSNPN, CDR2 SVGIG (reference sequence). The CDR3 sequence is 14 residues long. Trimming cost V 3 bases and J 8 bases; bases outside gene matches: 9. These data belong to a study of CD8+ T cells in alopecia areata. Study-wide results and limits: Normal scalp had lower clonality than lesional scalp, with alopecia totalis/universalis lesions showing this most strongly.

cDNA reverse transcribed from extracted RNA served as the sequencing template. This table comes from immunoSEQ multiplex PCR, and its TCRdb copy is limited to in-frame clones, with some not included. The sample lists 120,000 or so clones, 45% to 50% occurring once. V and J are TRBV30 and TRBJ2-1, with 8 bases fitting TRBD2. This TCR was sampled from a human donor with alopecia areata. Sequencing input: NKG2D-low CD8+ T cells sorted from blood. This CDR3 is CAWRLAGSTDEQFF. The CDR3 coding sequence is TGTGCCTGGAGGCTAGCGGGTTCGACGGATGAGCAGTTCTTC.